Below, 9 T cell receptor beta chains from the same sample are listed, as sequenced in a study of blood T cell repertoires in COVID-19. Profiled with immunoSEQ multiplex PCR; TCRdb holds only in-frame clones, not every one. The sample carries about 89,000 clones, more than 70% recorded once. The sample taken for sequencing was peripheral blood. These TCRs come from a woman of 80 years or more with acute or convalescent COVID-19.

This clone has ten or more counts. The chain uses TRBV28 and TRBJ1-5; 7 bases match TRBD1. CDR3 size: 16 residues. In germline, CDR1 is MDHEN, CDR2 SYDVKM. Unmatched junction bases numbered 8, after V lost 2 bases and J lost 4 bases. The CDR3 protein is CASSLSTGVRNQPQHF. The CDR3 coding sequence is TGTGCCAGCAGTTTAAGCACAGGGGTACGGAATCAGCCCCAGCATTTT.

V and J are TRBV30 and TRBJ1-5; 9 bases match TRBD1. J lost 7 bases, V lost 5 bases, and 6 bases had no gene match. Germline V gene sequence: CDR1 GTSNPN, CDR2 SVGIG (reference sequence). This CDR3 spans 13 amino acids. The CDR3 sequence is CAWDRGSRQPQHF. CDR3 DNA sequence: TGTGCCTGGGACAGGGGGAGTAGGCAGCCCCAGCATTTT.

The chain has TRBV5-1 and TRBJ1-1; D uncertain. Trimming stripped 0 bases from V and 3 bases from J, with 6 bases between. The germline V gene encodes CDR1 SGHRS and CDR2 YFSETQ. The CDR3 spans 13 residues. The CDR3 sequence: CASSLEQDTEAFF. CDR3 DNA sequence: TGCGCCAGCAGCTTGGAGCAGGACACTGAAGCTTTCTTT.

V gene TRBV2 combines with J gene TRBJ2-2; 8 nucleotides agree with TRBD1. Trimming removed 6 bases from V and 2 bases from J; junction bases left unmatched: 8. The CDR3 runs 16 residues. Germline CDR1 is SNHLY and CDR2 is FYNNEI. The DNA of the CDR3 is TGTGCCAGCAGCCTTTTCGGACAGGGCAACACCGGGGAGCTGTTTTTT. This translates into CASSLFGQGNTGELFF.

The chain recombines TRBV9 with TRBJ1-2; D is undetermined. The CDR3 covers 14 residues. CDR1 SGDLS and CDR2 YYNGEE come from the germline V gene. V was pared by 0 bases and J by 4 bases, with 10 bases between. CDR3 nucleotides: TGTGCCAGCAGCGTAGGGCGGGGTATCTATGGCTACACCTTC. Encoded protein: CASSVGRGIYGYTF.

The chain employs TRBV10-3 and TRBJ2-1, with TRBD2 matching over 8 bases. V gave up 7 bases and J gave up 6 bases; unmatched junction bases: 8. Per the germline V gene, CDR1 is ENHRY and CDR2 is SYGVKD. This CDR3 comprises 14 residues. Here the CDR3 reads CAITPGLEANEQFF. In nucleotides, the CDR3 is TGTGCCATCACTCCGGGACTAGAGGCCAATGAGCAGTTCTTC.

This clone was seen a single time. CDR3 sequence (DNA): TGTGCCAGCAGTTCGGGGGTTTATCAGCCCCAGCATTTT. Translating it yields CASSSGVYQPQHF. This chain joins TRBV12-3 or TRBV12-4 and TRBJ1-5; TRBD1 might be the D (5 bases). This CDR3 is built from 13 residues. Trimming pared 4 bases from V and 5 bases from J, leaving 9 bases between.

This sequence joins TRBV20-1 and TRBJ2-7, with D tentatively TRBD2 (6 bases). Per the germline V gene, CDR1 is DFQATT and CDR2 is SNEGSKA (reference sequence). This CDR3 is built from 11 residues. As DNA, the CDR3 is TGCAGCTGGGGGGTTCCCAACGAGCAGTACTTC. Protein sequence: CSWGVPNEQYF.

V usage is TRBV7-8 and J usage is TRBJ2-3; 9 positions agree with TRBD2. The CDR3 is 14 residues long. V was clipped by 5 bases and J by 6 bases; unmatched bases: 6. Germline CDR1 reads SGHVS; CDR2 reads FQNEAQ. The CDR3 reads CASSTGTSYDTQYF. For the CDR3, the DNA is TGTGCCAGCAGCACCGGGACTAGCTACGATACGCAGTATTTT.